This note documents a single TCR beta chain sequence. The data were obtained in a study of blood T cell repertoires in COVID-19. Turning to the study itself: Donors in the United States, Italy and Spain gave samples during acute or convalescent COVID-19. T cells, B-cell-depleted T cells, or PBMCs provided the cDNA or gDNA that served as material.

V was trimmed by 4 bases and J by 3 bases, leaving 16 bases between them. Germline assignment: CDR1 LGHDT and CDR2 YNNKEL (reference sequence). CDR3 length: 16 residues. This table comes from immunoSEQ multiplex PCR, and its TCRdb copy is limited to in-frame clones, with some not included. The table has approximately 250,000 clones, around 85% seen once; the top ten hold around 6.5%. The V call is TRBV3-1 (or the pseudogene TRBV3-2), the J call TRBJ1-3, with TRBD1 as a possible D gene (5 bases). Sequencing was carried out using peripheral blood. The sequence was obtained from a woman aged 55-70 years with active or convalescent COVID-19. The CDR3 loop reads CASSPAAQGGGNTIYF. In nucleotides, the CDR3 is TGTGCCAGCAGCCCAGCAGCTCAGGGAGGTGGAAACACCATATATTTT.